This T cell receptor (beta chain) derives from a study of blood T cell repertoires in COVID-19. Followed longitudinally, the Seattle patients had been enrolled during active infection. Sequencing was performed with immunoSEQ multiplex PCR; in TCRdb, only in-frame clones are kept and a portion is missing. The sample consists of approximately 75,000 clones, roughly 90% of them appearing once. The source material was peripheral blood. This receptor was identified in a man aged 80 or over with COVID-19, enrolled during active disease.

This CDR3 reads CASRKRQNTEAFF. The CDR3 bases are TGTGCCAGCAGAAAACGACAGAACACTGAAGCTTTCTTT. The J gene is TRBJ1-1, the V gene TRBV6-5; D remains unclear. CDR3 size: 13 residues. Germline CDR1 and CDR2: MNHEY and SVGAGI. Trimming removed 6 bases at V and 1 base at J, with 9 bases between.